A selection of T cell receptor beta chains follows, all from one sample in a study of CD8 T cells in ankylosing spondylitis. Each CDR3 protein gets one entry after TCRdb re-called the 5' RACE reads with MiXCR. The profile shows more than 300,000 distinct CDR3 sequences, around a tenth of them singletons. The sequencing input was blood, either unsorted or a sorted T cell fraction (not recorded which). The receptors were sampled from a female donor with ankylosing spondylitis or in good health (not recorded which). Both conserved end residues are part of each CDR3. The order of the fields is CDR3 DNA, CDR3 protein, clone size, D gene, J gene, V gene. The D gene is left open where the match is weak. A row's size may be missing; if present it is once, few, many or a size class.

TGCGCCAGCAGCCCCGACCCGGATGAGCAGTTCTTC | CASSPDPDEQFF | many | - | TRBJ2-1 | TRBV5-1
TGCAGTGCTAGGGGTCAGGCTGCGGGGCTTTTCGAGACCCAGTACTTC | CSARGQAAGLFETQYF | few | - | TRBJ2-5 | TRBV20-1
TGCGCCAGCAGCTCACTCGGGACAGACACAGATACGCAGTATTTT | CASSSLGTDTDTQYF | many | TRBD1 | TRBJ2-3 | TRBV5-1
TGTGCCAGCAGCGTAACATGGGGATCCGATGTCCGAAACACCATATATTTT | CASSVTWGSDVRNTIYF | many | - | TRBJ1-3 | TRBV9
TGTGCCACCCGTAGGGACTTATACGAGCAGTACTTC | CATRRDLYEQYF | many | - | TRBJ2-7 | TRBV12-3/TRBV12-4
TGTGCCAGCAGCCCCCAAGGGCAGCCGTCCTACGAGCAGTACTTC | CASSPQGQPSYEQYF | many | - | TRBJ2-7 | TRBV7-2
TGTGCCACCAGTGATCTCCTTGGACAGGGCGTCTTCTTC | CATSDLLGQGVFF | many | TRBD1 | TRBJ2-1 | TRBV24-1
TGTGCCAGCAGCCCCCCTTTGGGTGATGGCGGGGAGCTGTTTTTT | CASSPPLGDGGELFF | few | - | TRBJ2-2 | TRBV14
TGTGCCAGCAGCCCAGGGGCCTGGGAGCAGTACTTC | CASSPGAWEQYF | - | - | TRBJ2-7 | TRBV12-3/TRBV12-4
TGTGCCAGCAGCTTAGTGGCAGGAGAGCAGTACTTC | CASSLVAGEQYF | many | - | TRBJ2-7 | TRBV7-9
TGTGCCAGCAGGCCCAACAGGGGGGGAGAGACCCAGTACTTC | CASRPNRGGETQYF | many | - | TRBJ2-5 | TRBV12-3/TRBV12-4
TGTGCCAGCAGCTTAGAGGGCCGCCGGCTTAGCTCCTACAATGAGCAGTTCTTC | CASSLEGRRLSSYNEQFF | many | - | TRBJ2-1 | TRBV11-2
TGTGCCAGCACACTGATCGGGACACCTTCCGGGGAGCTGTTTTTT | CASTLIGTPSGELFF | many | - | TRBJ2-2 | TRBV6-1
TGTGCCAGCAGCTTGCTAGCCCCGGGCACCGGGGAGCTGTTTTTT | CASSLLAPGTGELFF | - | - | TRBJ2-2 | TRBV7-2
TGTGCCAGCAGCGTAGTGGGTGGACTAGCGGCTGGCGATGAGCAGTTCTTC | CASSVVGGLAAGDEQFF | many | TRBD2 | TRBJ2-1 | TRBV9
TGTGCCAGCAGTTTTCGGCTAAGATCTAGCGGCCTCACAGATACGCAGTATTTT | CASSFRLRSSGLTDTQYF | many | TRBD2 | TRBJ2-3 | TRBV12-3/TRBV12-4
TGCGCCAGCTCCCAGACAGGAGGCTATGGCTACACCTTC | CASSQTGGYGYTF | few | - | TRBJ1-2 | TRBV5-1
TGTGCCAGCAGCTCGACTAGCGGGGACCCCAAAAACATTCAGTACTTC | CASSSTSGDPKNIQYF | many | TRBD2 | TRBJ2-4 | TRBV7-2
TGCAGTGCTTCTAATTACCCGGCCTACGAGCAGTACTTC | CSASNYPAYEQYF | many | - | TRBJ2-7 | TRBV20-1
TGCAGTGCTAGAGATACCTACTTGGAAGCGGGAGTAACAGATACGCAGTATTTT | CSARDTYLEAGVTDTQYF | many | TRBD2 | TRBJ2-3 | TRBV20-1
TGTGCCAGCAGCCCGGGGGCGGTGGGGATTCTCGAAGATACGCAGTATTTT | CASSPGAVGILEDTQYF | - | - | TRBJ2-3 | TRBV5-6
TGTGCCAGCAGCCTAACGGGGGCCGGTATGTACGAGCAGTACTTC | CASSLTGAGMYEQYF | - | - | TRBJ2-7 | TRBV7-3
TGTGCCAGCAGTTTAACAGGAAGTCAGCCCCAGCATTTT | CASSLTGSQPQHF | many | - | TRBJ1-5 | TRBV12-3/TRBV12-4
TGCAGTGCTAGAGGGCTAGGGACAGGGACCTACAATGAGCAGTTCTTC | CSARGLGTGTYNEQFF | many | TRBD1 | TRBJ2-1 | TRBV20-1
TGTGCCAGCAGTTTTGGGCAGGGGGGACCCCAAGAGACCCAGTACTTC | CASSFGQGGPQETQYF | - | - | TRBJ2-5 | TRBV12-3/TRBV12-4
TGTGCCAGCAGCCCCCTGGGGGGCCGAGGGAATGAGCAGTTCTTC | CASSPLGGRGNEQFF | few | - | TRBJ2-1 | TRBV28
TGTGCCAGCGCTTTCACAGGGGACACTGAAGCTTTCTTT | CASAFTGDTEAFF | - | TRBD1 | TRBJ1-1 | TRBV3-1
TGTGCCAGCAGCCTCCGGACTAGCGGGCTTTACAATGAGCAGTTCTTC | CASSLRTSGLYNEQFF | many | TRBD2 | TRBJ2-1 | TRBV7-7
TGCGCCAGCAGCCAAACGGACAGGCTAGTCTACGAGCAGTACTTC | CASSQTDRLVYEQYF | many | TRBD1 | TRBJ2-7 | TRBV4-3
TGCGCCAGCAGCTTGTGGTATGCGACTAGCGGTTACAATGAGCAGTTCTTC | CASSLWYATSGYNEQFF | many | TRBD2 | TRBJ2-1 | TRBV5-1